The rows below give T cell receptor beta chains drawn from one sample of a study of early T cells in non-severe SARS-CoV-2 infection. TCRdb passed the 5' RACE reads through MiXCR, listing each CDR3 protein once. The data hold 25,000 to 35,000 distinct CDR3 sequences, with 5.5% to 8% observed a single time. The sample taken for sequencing was whole blood. The receptor source for this set is an adult who was a healthcare worker with PCR-confirmed SARS-CoV-2 infection or an uninfected control (not recorded which). Each CDR3 is given without its conserved first and last residue. The D gene is left open where the match is weak.

v_call,d_call,j_call,cdr3_aa
TRBV7-8,TRBD2,TRBJ2-7,ASSLGPGGNSYEQY
TRBV5-5,NA,TRBJ1-2,ASSRMERELYGYT
TRBV5-4,NA,TRBJ2-3,ASSYTGLRTDTQY
TRBV20-1,TRBD2,TRBJ2-7,SATSGGPYEQY
TRBV7-2,NA,TRBJ2-5,ASSLRGIQETQY
TRBV6-2/TRBV6-3,TRBD2,TRBJ2-5,ASSYSRDYPETQY
TRBV9,NA,TRBJ2-3,ASSVEAGTDTQY
TRBV9,NA,TRBJ2-3,ASSVVGDTQY
TRBV7-9,NA,TRBJ2-3,ASSYYTDTQY
TRBV15,NA,TRBJ1-1,ATSEATTEAF
TRBV20-1,TRBD2,TRBJ2-1,SALTGTSGYNEQF
TRBV20-1,TRBD2,TRBJ2-5,SAMTSPALLQETQY
TRBV4-3,TRBD2,TRBJ2-7,ASSQGLAASYEQY
TRBV4-1,TRBD1,TRBJ1-1,ASRPGQGTGTEAF
TRBV28,TRBD1,TRBJ1-2,ASSTGTGGLDYGYT
TRBV11-2,TRBD2,TRBJ2-1,ASSTSLAGGPYDYNEQF
TRBV19,TRBD2,TRBJ2-7,ASSIRRLAGSSYEQY
TRBV6-5,TRBD1,TRBJ1-1,ASSTQTGGNTEAF
TRBV7-9,NA,TRBJ2-1,ASSLDSPGKQF
TRBV29-1,NA,TRBJ1-1,SVGPENTEAF
TRBV3-1,NA,TRBJ2-5,ASRDRQETQY
TRBV11-2,TRBD1,TRBJ1-1,ASSLDGGTGGTEAF
TRBV20-1,TRBD2,TRBJ2-4,SARSTSGNIGIQY
TRBV20-1,NA,TRBJ2-1,SASTRIILNEQF
TRBV20-1,TRBD1,TRBJ2-3,SVDRGDTQY
TRBV2,NA,TRBJ2-1,VSRSLQTSNEQF
TRBV2,NA,TRBJ1-5,ASSVRQADQPQH
TRBV7-9,NA,TRBJ1-1,ASSQGYTEAF
TRBV29-1,NA,TRBJ1-1,SVERAGLNTEAF
TRBV20-1,TRBD1,TRBJ2-2,SGQGPGTGELF
TRBV28,NA,TRBJ1-1,ASSRGTLTEAF
TRBV15,NA,TRBJ2-2,ATSRDYRLRGSRPGELF
TRBV28,TRBD2,TRBJ2-7,ASSPSGRGYEQY
TRBV30,NA,TRBJ1-5,AWSGVGPGNQPQH
TRBV28,NA,TRBJ1-3,ASRKTGGGNTIY
TRBV18,NA,TRBJ1-6,ASSPVGGPNSPLH
TRBV7-2,TRBD2,TRBJ2-1,ASSSLAGGQNEQF
TRBV7-9,TRBD2,TRBJ2-1,ASSSPTWGLAGDNEQF
TRBV5-1,NA,TRBJ1-1,ASSLHRARGQSRNAEAF
TRBV12-3/TRBV12-4,NA,TRBJ1-1,ASSQNIANTEAF
TRBV7-3,NA,TRBJ2-2,ASEQQPNTGELF
TRBV12-3/TRBV12-4,NA,TRBJ1-1,ASSSPGLTNTEAF
TRBV28,TRBD2,TRBJ2-7,ASSLSPSGTLSYEQY
TRBV7-9,TRBD1,TRBJ1-5,ASSQGDSAQPQH
TRBV29-1,NA,TRBJ2-1,SVVGSYNEQF
TRBV15,NA,TRBJ1-1,ATSRDRLVGATEAF
TRBV7-8,NA,TRBJ2-6,ASSLEGGFEAGANVLT